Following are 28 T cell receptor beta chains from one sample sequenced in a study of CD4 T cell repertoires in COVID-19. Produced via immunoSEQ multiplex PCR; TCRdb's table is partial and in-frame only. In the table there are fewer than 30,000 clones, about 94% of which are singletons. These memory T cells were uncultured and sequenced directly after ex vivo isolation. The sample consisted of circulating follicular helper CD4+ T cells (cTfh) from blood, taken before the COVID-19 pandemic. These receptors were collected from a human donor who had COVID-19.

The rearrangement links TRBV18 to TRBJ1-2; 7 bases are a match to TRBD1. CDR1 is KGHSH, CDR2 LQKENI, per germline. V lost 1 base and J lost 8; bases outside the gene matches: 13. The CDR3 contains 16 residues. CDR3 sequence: CASSPLKSQGQEGYTF. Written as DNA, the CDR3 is TGTGCCAGCTCACCACTCAAATCACAGGGGCAGGAGGGCTACACCTTC. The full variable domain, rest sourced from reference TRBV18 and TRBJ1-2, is NAGVMQNPRHLVRRRGQEARLRCSPMKGHSHVYWYRQLPEEGLKFMVYLQKENIIDESGMPKERFSAEFPKEGPSILRIQQVVRGDSAAYFCASSPLKSQGQEGYTFGSGTRLTVV.

CDR3 sequence reads: CASSGLPGDNSGNTIYF. Written as DNA, the CDR3 is TGTGCCAGCAGTGGCCTCCCAGGGGACAACTCTGGAAACACCATATATTTT. The gene calls are TRBV6-1 and TRBJ1-3; maybe TRBD1 (6 bases). This CDR3 has 17 amino acids. V lost 4 bases to trimming and J lost 0 bases, with 16 bases between them. Germline V lookup: CDR1 MNHNS, CDR2 SASEGT.

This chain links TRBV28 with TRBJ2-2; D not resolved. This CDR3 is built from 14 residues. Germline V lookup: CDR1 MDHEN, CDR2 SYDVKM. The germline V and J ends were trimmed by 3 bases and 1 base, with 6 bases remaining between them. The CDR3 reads CASSFSGNTGELFF. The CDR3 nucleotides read TGTGCCAGCAGTTTTTCGGGGAACACCGGGGAGCTGTTTTTT.

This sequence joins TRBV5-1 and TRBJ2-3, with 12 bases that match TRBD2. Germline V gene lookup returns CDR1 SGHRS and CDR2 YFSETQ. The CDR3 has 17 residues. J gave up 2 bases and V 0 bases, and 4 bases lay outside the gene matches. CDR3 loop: CASSLGPSGGATDTQYF. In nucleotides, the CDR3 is TGCGCCAGCAGCTTGGGTCCTAGCGGGGGGGCCACAGATACGCAGTATTTT.

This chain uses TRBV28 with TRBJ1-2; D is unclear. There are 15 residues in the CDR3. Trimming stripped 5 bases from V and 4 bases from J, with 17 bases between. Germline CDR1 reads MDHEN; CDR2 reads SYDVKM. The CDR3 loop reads CASSLMRLSTYGYTF. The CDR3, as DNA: TGTGCCAGCAGTCTGATGAGGCTCTCGACCTATGGCTACACCTTC.

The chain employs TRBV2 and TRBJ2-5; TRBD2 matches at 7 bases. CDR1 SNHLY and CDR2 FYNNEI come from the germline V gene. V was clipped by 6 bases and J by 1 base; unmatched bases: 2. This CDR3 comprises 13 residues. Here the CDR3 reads CASRRTSQETQYF. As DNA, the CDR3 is TGTGCCAGCAGACGGACTAGCCAAGAGACCCAGTACTTC.

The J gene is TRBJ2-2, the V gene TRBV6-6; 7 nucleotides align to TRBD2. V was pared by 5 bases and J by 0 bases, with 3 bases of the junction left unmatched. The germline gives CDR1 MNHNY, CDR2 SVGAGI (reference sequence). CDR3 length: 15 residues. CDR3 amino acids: CASSPGGPNTGELFF. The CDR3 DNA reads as TGTGCCAGCAGTCCGGGAGGTCCGAACACCGGGGAGCTGTTTTTT.

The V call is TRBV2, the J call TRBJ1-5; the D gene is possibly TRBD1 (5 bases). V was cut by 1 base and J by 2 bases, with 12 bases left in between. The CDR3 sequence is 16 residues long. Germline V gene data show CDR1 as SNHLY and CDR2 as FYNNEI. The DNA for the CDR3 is TGTGCCAGCAGTGAAGGGGAGGGGATAGGCAATCAGCCCCAGCATTTT. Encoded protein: CASSEGEGIGNQPQHF.

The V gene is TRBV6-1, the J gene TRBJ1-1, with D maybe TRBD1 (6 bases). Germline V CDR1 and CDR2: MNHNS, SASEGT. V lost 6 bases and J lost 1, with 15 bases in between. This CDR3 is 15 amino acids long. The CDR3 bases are TGTGCCAGCAGAGAGCAGGGAGGGGGGAACACTGAAGCTTTCTTT. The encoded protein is CASREQGGGNTEAFF.

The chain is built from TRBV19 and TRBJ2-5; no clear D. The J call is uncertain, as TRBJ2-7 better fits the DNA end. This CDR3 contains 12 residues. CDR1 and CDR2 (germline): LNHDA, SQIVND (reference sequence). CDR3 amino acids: CASSTSPYEQYF. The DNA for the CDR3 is TGTGCCAGTAGTACCTCACCCTACGAGCAGTACTTC.

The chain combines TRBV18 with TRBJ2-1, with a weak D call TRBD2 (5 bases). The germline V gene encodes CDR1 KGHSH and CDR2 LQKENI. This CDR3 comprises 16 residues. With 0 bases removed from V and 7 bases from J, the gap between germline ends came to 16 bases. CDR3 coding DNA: TGTGCCAGCTCACCACCGTTCGGGGTGGAAAGAAATGAGCAGTTCTTC. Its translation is CASSPPFGVERNEQFF.

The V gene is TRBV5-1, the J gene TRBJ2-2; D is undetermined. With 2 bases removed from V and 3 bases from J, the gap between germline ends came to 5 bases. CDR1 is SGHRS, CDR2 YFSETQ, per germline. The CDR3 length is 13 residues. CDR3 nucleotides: TGCGCCAGCAGCTTCTTCGACACCGGGGAGCTGTTTTTT. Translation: CASSFFDTGELFF. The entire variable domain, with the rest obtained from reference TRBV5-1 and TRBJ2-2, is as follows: KAGVTQTPRYLIKTRGQQVTLSCSPISGHRSVSWYQQTPGQGLQFLFEYFSETQRNKGNFPGRFSGRQFSNSRSEMNVSTLELGDSALYLCASSFFDTGELFFGEGSRLTVL.

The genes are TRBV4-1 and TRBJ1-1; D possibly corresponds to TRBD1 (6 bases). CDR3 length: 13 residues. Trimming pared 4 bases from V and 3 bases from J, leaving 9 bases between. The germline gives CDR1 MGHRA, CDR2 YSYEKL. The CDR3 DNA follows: TGCGCCAGCAGCCCACAGGGTTACACTGAAGCTTTCTTT. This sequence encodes CASSPQGYTEAFF.

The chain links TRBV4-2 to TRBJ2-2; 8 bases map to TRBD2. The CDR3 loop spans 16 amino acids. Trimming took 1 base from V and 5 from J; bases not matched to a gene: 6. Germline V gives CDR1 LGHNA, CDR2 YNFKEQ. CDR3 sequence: CASSQGGGRTTGELFF. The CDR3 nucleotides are TGTGCCAGCAGCCAAGGGGGCGGGAGGACGACCGGGGAGCTGTTTTTT.

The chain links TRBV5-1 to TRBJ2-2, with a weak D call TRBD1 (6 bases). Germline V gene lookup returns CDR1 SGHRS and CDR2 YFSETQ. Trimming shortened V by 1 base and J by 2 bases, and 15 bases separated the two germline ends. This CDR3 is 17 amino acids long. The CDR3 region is CASSLNTPGANTGELFF. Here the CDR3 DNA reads TGCGCCAGCAGCTTGAATACCCCAGGGGCCAACACCGGGGAGCTGTTTTTT. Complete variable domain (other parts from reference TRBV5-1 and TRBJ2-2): KAGVTQTPRYLIKTRGQQVTLSCSPISGHRSVSWYQQTPGQGLQFLFEYFSETQRNKGNFPGRFSGRQFSNSRSEMNVSTLELGDSALYLCASSLNTPGANTGELFFGEGSRLTVL.

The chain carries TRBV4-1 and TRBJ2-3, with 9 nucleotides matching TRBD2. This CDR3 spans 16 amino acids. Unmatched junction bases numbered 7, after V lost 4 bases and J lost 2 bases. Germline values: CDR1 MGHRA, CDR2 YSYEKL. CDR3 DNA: TGCGCCAGCAGCCGGGGGCTAGCGGGGCTCACAGATACGCAGTATTTT. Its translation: CASSRGLAGLTDTQYF.

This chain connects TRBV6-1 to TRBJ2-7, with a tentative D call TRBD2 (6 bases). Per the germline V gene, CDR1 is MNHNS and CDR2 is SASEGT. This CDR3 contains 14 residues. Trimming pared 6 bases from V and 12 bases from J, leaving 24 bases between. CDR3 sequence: CASSLGLSQVSWYF. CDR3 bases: TGTGCCAGCAGCCTTGGACTATCTCAAGTCTCATGGTACTTC.

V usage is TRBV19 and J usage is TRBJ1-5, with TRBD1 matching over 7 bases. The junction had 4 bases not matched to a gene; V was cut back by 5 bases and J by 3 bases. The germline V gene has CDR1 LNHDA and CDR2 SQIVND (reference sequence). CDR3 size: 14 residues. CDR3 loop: CASSWQGDNQPQHF. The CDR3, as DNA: TGTGCCAGTAGTTGGCAGGGGGACAATCAGCCCCAGCATTTT.

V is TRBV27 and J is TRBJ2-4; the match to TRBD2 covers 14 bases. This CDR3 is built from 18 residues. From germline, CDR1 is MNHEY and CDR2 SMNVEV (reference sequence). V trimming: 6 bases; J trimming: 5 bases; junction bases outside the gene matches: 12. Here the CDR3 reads CASSRSGTSGREENIQYF. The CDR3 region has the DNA TGTGCCAGCAGCAGATCCGGGACTAGCGGGAGAGAAGAAAACATTCAGTACTTC.

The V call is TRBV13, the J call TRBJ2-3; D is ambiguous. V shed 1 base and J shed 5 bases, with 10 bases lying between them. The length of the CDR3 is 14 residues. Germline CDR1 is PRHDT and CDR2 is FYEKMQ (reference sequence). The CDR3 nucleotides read TGTGCCAGCAGCTTAGTCGGTGGAGTAGATACGCAGTATTTT. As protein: CASSLVGGVDTQYF.

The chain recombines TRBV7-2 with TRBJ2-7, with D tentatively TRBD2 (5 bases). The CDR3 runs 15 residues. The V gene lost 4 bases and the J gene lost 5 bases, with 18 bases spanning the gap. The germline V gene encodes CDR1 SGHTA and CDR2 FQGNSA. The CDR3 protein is CASSSQLGGGNEQYF. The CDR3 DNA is TGTGCCAGCAGCTCCCAACTAGGAGGTGGGAACGAGCAGTACTTC.

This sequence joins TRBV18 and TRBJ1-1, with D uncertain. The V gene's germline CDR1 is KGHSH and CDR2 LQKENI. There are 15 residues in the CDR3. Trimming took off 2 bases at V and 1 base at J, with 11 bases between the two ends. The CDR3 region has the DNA TGTGCCAGCTCACCATCCCCACGGGAGAACACTGAAGCTTTCTTT. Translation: CASSPSPRENTEAFF.

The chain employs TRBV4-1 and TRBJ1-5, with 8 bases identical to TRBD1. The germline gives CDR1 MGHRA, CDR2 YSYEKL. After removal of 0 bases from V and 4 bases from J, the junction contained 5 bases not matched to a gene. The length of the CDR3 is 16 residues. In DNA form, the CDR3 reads TGCGCCAGCAGCCAAGATGCGACAGGGGTTAATCAGCCCCAGCATTTT. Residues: CASSQDATGVNQPQHF.

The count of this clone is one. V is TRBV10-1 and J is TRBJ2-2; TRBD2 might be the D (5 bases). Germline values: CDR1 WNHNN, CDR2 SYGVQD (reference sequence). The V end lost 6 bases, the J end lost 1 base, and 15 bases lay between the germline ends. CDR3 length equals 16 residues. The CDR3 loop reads CASRHPGIENTGELFF. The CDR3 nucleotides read TGCGCCAGCAGGCATCCCGGGATCGAGAACACCGGGGAGCTGTTTTTT.

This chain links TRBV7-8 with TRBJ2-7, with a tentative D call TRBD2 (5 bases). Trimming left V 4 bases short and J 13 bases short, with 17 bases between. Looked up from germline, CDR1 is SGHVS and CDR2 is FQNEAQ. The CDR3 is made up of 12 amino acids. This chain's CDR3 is CASSSGLTRSYF. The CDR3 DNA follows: TGTGCCAGCAGCTCCGGACTGACCCGCTCATACTTC. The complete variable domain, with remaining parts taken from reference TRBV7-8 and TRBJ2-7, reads GAGVSQSPRYKVAKRGQDVALRCDPISGHVSLFWYQQALGQGPEFLTYFQNEAQLDKSGLPSDRFFAERPEGSVSTLKIQRTQQEDSAVYLCASSSGLTRSYFGPGTRLTVT.

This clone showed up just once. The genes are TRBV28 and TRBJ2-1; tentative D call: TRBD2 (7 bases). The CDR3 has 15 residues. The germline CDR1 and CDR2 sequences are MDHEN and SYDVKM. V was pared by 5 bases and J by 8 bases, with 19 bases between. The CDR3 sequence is CASSPGGDRFYEQFF. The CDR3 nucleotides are TGTGCCAGCAGTCCGGGAGGCGACAGGTTTTATGAGCAGTTCTTC.

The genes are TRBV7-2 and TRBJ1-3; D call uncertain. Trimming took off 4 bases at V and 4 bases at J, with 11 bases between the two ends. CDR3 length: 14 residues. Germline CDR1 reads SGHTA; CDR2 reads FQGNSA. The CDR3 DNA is TGTGCCAGCAGCTCCGGGAGCCGAGGAAACACCATATATTTT. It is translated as CASSSGSRGNTIYF.

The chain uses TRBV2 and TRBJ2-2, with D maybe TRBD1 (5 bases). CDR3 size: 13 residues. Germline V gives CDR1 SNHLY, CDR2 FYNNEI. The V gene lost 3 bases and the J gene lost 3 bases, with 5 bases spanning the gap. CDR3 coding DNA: TGTGCCAGCAGTGAGGGGCACACCGGGGAGCTGTTTTTT. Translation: CASSEGHTGELFF.